This T cell receptor beta chain was sequenced in a study of T cell responses to AZD1222 COVID-19 vaccine. Notes on this clone: Its antigen is undetermined.

From germline, CDR1 is SEHNR and CDR2 FQNEAQ (reference sequence). The CDR3 sequence is 12 residues long. The V end was cut by 3 bases, the J end by 7 bases, with 10 bases between. General study findings and limits: Every sample of the repertoires postdated the peak T cell response. At baseline, seropositivity was found in only six or seven AZD1222 recipients. Donors were largely white British and mainly female; clonal diversity was possibly underestimated.

Clones were sequenced by immunoSEQ multiplex PCR, and TCRdb holds only the in-frame ones, with some missing. The table includes 110,000 to 150,000 clones, over 80% detected once. The sequence was obtained from an adult who received the AZD1222 COVID-19 vaccine. V and J are TRBV7-9 and TRBJ2-7, with a possible D match to TRBD2 (5 bases). This specimen was peripheral blood, taken 28 days after the second AZD1222 dose. The CDR3 reads CASSFGEREQYF. As DNA, the CDR3 is TGTGCCAGCAGCTTTGGGGAGAGGGAGCAGTACTTC.